A selection of T cell receptor beta chains follows, all from one sample in a study of cytotoxic CD8 clonotypes in ibrutinib-treated CLL. Assay used: immunoSEQ multiplex PCR; TCRdb lists only in-frame clones, some missing. Counted here are more than 6,000 clones, roughly 71% occurring once; the ten biggest clones make up around 27%. Sequenced material: PBMCs, taken before ibrutinib treatment. These receptors originate from a human donor with chronic lymphocytic leukemia. The CDR3 runs from the conserved cysteine through the conserved F or W. D genes are given only for firm matches. Only part of the rows carry a size: once, few, many, or a class if the clone is expanded.

clone_size	v_call	j_call	d_call	cdr3_aa	cdr3_nt
NA	TRBV5-1	TRBJ2-2	NA	CASSLDGDGELFF	TGCGCCAGCAGCTTGGATGGGGACGGGGAGCTGTTTTTT
NA	TRBV7-9	TRBJ1-1	NA	CASSFTGVEAFF	TGTGCCAGCAGCTTCACAGGAGTTGAAGCTTTCTTT
NA	TRBV30	TRBJ2-7	NA	CAWSDPRRGSYEQYF	TGTGCCTGGAGTGACCCCAGGCGGGGCTCCTACGAGCAGTACTTC
NA	TRBV7-9	TRBJ2-7	TRBD2	CASSPGGHEQYF	TGTGCCAGCAGCCCGGGGGGACACGAGCAGTACTTC
NA	TRBV27	TRBJ1-1	TRBD1	CASSPLEGAYTEAFF	TGTGCCAGCAGTCCTTTGGAGGGGGCCTACACTGAAGCTTTCTTT
NA	TRBV12-5	TRBJ2-1	TRBD1	CASGLVVTGSNNEQFF	TGTGCTAGTGGTTTGGTAGTGACAGGGTCCAACAATGAGCAGTTCTTC
NA	TRBV28	TRBJ1-1	NA	CATPGDVRGTEAFF	TGTGCCACCCCGGGGGACGTGAGGGGCACTGAAGCTTTCTTT
NA	TRBV19	TRBJ2-6	NA	CASSITGTGANVLTF	TGTGCCAGTAGTATAACCGGGACGGGGGCCAACGTCCTGACTTTC
once	TRBV11-2	TRBJ2-7	NA	CASSPGSLKQYF	TGTGCCAGCAGCCCAGGGAGCTTGAAGCAGTACTTC
NA	TRBV5-6	TRBJ1-2	NA	CASSTLPDRSNYGYTF	TGTGCCAGCAGCACCCTTCCTGACAGATCTAACTATGGCTACACCTTC
NA	TRBV4-2	TRBJ2-1	NA	CASSQGGWRVPDEQFF	TGTGCCAGCAGCCAAGGGGGATGGCGAGTTCCCGATGAGCAGTTCTTC
NA	TRBV5-1	TRBJ2-7	NA	CASSLEGESYEQYF	TGCGCCAGCAGCTTGGAGGGGGAGTCCTACGAGCAGTACTTC
NA	TRBV27	TRBJ2-1	NA	CASSFGSRQGLGLGPLVGQFF	TGTGCCAGCAGTTTCGGTTCTAGACAGGGCTTGGGACTAGGGCCTTTGGTCGGGCAGTTCTTC
few	TRBV6-6	TRBJ1-3	NA	CASSYSTLSGNTIYF	TGTGCCAGCAGTTACTCGACACTATCTGGAAACACCATATATTTT
NA	TRBV7-6	TRBJ2-1	NA	CASSLEGHPSYNEQFF	TGTGCCAGCAGCCTCGAGGGACACCCCTCCTACAATGAGCAGTTCTTC
NA	TRBV28	TRBJ1-4	TRBD1	CASSPGQGREKLFF	TGTGCCAGCAGTCCCGGACAGGGCAGGGAAAAACTGTTTTTT
NA	TRBV9	TRBJ1-1	TRBD1	CASSAGQGYSEAFF	TGTGCCAGCAGCGCCGGACAGGGGTATTCTGAAGCTTTCTTT
NA	TRBV5-1	TRBJ2-5	TRBD2	CASNPAGGTETQYF	TGCGCCAGCAACCCCGCGGGAGGTACAGAGACCCAGTACTTC
NA	TRBV5-1	TRBJ2-7	NA	CASTIAGDPTYEQYF	TGCGCCAGCACCATTGCAGGGGACCCAACCTACGAGCAGTACTTC
large	TRBV4-1	TRBJ2-5	TRBD2	CASSQGAGGLPGTQYF	TGCGCCAGCAGCCAAGGAGCGGGGGGGCTTCCGGGGACCCAGTACTTC
few	TRBV27	TRBJ1-2	NA	CASGRGAAAPLYGYTF	TGTGCCAGCGGTAGGGGGGCGGCCGCCCCCCTCTATGGCTACACCTTC
NA	TRBV4-2	TRBJ2-1	NA	CASSQVGHNNEQFF	TGTGCCAGCAGCCAAGTGGGGCATAACAATGAGCAGTTCTTC
NA	TRBV30	TRBJ1-5	NA	CAWSSYRRQPQHF	TGTGCCTGGAGCAGCTACAGACGGCAGCCCCAGCATTTT
few	TRBV27	TRBJ1-2	NA	CASSPLDSYGYTF	TGTGCCAGCAGTCCCCTGGACAGCTATGGCTACACCTTC
NA	TRBV20-1	TRBJ2-7	NA	CSARTEYEQYF	TGCAGTGCTCGGACTGAGTACGAGCAGTACTTC
once	TRBV28	TRBJ1-4	TRBD1	CASREQGGVEKLFF	TGTGCCAGCAGGGAACAGGGGGGGGTTGAAAAACTGTTTTTT
few	TRBV11-2	TRBJ2-7	TRBD1	CASGTGTGWSEQYF	TGTGCCTCGGGAACCGGGACAGGGTGGTCCGAGCAGTACTTC
NA	TRBV10-3	TRBJ2-7	NA	CAISRERGFYEQYF	TGTGCCATCAGTCGCGAGAGAGGGTTCTACGAGCAGTACTTC
NA	TRBV6-1	TRBJ1-1	NA	CASSELGGTPNTEAFF	TGTGCCAGCAGTGAACTCGGTGGGACACCGAACACTGAAGCTTTCTTT
NA	TRBV7-8	TRBJ2-5	NA	CASSLSLGLETQYF	TGTGCCAGCAGCTTATCCTTAGGTCTGGAGACCCAGTACTTC
NA	TRBV5-1	TRBJ2-3	NA	CASSSGFGGASTDTQYF	TGCGCCAGCAGCTCGGGTTTCGGGGGCGCGAGCACAGATACGCAGTATTTT